The entry below gives a single TCR beta chain sequence along with its context. Its antigen is not identified. Using immunoSEQ multiplex PCR, the repertoire was profiled, and TCRdb retains in-frame clones only, with some absent. The table has fewer than 150,000 clones, 88% seen once. This sample is drawn from a study of T cell responses to AZD1222 COVID-19 vaccine. Trimming cost V 4 bases and J 8 bases, with 12 bases left between them. Germline-derived CDR1 and CDR2 are SQVTM and ANQGSEA. The CDR3 sequence is 11 residues long. Study-level results: Targeting of unmutated variant regions was reportedly seen in nearly half of spike-specific TCRs.

Sequenced here: peripheral blood, sampled on day 0 of AZD1222 vaccination. The chain couples TRBV29-1 to TRBJ2-7, with D hard to call. The clonotype comes from an adult in good health. The CDR3 DNA is TGCAGCGTTGGAAGTGGGATTCAGCAGTACTTC. Its protein product is CSVGSGIQQYF.